The entry that follows covers one T cell receptor beta chain sequence. This specimen comes from a study of brain metastases from non-small cell lung cancer. The CDR3 has 14 amino acids. Trimming cost V 6 bases and J 0 bases, with 12 bases left between them. In germline, CDR1 is SNHLY, CDR2 FYNNEI. Assay used: immunoSEQ multiplex PCR; TCRdb lists only in-frame clones, some missing. This table has some 2,000 clones, 85% appearing once. Input material: tumor-adjacent normal tissue. The source is a donor aged 40 or older with non-small cell lung cancer. The V gene is TRBV2, the J gene TRBJ2-7; tentative D call: TRBD1 (6 bases). The CDR3 loop reads CASSLGQLSYEQYF. CDR3 DNA: TGTGCCAGCAGCCTCGGACAGCTCTCCTACGAGCAGTACTTC.